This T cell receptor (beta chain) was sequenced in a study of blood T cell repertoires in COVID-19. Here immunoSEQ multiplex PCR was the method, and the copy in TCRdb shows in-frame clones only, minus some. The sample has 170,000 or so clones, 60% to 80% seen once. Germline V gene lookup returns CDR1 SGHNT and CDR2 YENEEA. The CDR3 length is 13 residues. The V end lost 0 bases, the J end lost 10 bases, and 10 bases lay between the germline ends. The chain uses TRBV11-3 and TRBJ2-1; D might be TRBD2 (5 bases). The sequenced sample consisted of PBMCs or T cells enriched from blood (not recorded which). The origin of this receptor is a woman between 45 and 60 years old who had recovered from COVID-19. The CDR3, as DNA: TGTGCCAGCAGCTTAGACGACTACGGCGAGCAGTTCTTC. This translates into CASSLDDYGEQFF.